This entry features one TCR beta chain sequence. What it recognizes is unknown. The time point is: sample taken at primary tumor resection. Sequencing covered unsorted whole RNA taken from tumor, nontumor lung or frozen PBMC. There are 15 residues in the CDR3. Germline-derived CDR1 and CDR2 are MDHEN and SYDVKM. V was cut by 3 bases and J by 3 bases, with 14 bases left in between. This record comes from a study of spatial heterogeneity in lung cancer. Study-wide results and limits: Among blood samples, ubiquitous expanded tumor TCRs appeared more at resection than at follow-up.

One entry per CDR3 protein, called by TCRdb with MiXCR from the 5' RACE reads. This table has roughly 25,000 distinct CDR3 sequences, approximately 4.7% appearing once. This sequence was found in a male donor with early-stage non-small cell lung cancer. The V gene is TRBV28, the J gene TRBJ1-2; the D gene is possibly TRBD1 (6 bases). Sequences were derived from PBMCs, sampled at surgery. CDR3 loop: CASSLMRQAHYGYTF. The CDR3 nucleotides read TGTGCCAGCAGTTTGATGAGACAGGCGCACTATGGCTACACCTTC.